One sample yielded the 28 T cell receptor beta chains listed below, sequenced in a study of Tregs in tolerant kidney transplant recipients. Recipients received nonmyeloablative bone marrow transplants from related graft donors, with transient mixed chimerism. Sequencing was performed with immunoSEQ multiplex PCR; in TCRdb, only in-frame clones are kept and a portion is missing. The sample has around 30,000 clones. Specimen: CD4+ T cells from blood (PBMCs), collected 24 months after the transplant. The receptors originated from a human patient who received a combined kidney and bone marrow transplant. Some T cells may be graft donor cells.

As to this clone: The CDR3 end is not reached by the read, which stops 3 residues before it; the germline J gene fills it in. The genes are TRBV6-2 or TRBV6-3 and TRBJ2-3; maybe TRBD2 (6 bases). There are 14 residues in the CDR3. CDR1 is MNHEY, CDR2 SVGEGT, per germline. Trimming left V 7 bases short and J 3 bases short, with 14 bases between. The covered CDR3 bases are TGTGCCAGCATTGGTTCAGGAGGGACAGATACG. This codes for CASIGSGGTDT. The whole CDR3 region reads CASIGSGGTDTQYF.

For this clone: The CDR3 end is not reached by the read, which stops 3 residues before it; the germline J gene fills it in. V and J are TRBV2 and TRBJ2-5; 8 bases agree with TRBD2. V was clipped by 7 bases and J by 4 bases; unmatched bases: 17. CDR1 and CDR2 (germline): SNHLY, FYNNEI. The CDR3 is made up of 17 amino acids. The CDR3 spells CASTTSGAPIPGETQYF. The sequenced CDR3 bases are TGTGCCAGCACTACTAGCGGAGCCCCAATACCAGGAGAGACC.

As concerns this clone: The read ends 3 residues shy of where the CDR3 ends; the end is completed using the germline J gene. The chain employs TRBV5-1 and TRBJ2-1, with 16 bases matching TRBD2. In germline, CDR1 is SGHRS, CDR2 YFSETQ. Germline trimming cut 4 bases from V and 9 bases from J; bases unmatched to any gene: 4. This CDR3 is built from 15 residues. The CDR3 loop is CASSGGLAGGGEQFF. The DNA read from the CDR3 is TGCGCCAGCAGCGGGGGACTAGCGGGAGGGGGTGAG.

For this clone: The CDR3 end is not reached by the read, which stops 3 residues before it; the germline J gene fills it in. This chain joins TRBV7-2 and TRBJ1-4, with D perhaps matching TRBD1 (5 bases). The CDR3 contains 15 residues. Germline CDR1 and CDR2: SGHTA and FQGNSA. Trimming cost V 5 bases and J 6 bases, with 16 bases left between them. The sequenced part of the CDR3 DNA is TGTGCCAGCAGCCGCCCCGGGGGGGGATATGAAAAA. As protein: CASSRPGGGYEK. The entire CDR3 sequence reads CASSRPGGGYEKLFF.

To note about this clone: The sequenced fragment ends 3 residues before the CDR3 boundary, so the rest is inferred from the germline J gene. The chain uses TRBV2 and TRBJ2-2; 12 nucleotides match TRBD2. The CDR3 runs 15 residues. Unmatched junction bases numbered 3, after V lost 3 bases and J lost 7 bases. The germline V gene has CDR1 SNHLY and CDR2 FYNNEI. This CDR3 reads CASSDRLAGDGELFF. Incomplete CDR3 DNA: TGTGCCAGCAGTGATAGACTAGCGGGAGACGGGGAG. The full variable domain, with the rest looked up from reference TRBV2 and TRBJ2-2, is EPEVTQTPSHQVTQMGQEVILRCVPISNHLYFYWYRQILGQKVEFLVSFYNNEISEKSEIFDDQFSVERPDGSNFTLKIRSTKLEDSAMYFCASSDRLAGDGELFFGEGSRLTVL.

Concerning this clone: From the germline J gene comes the end of the CDR3, since the read stops 3 residues before it. V gene TRBV20-1 combines with J gene TRBJ2-3; TRBD2 aligns across 9 bases. CDR1 and CDR2 from the germline V gene are DFQATT and SNEGSKA (reference sequence). J lost 4 bases, V lost 0 bases, and 8 bases had no gene match. The CDR3 loop spans 16 amino acids. The covered CDR3 bases are TGCAGTGCTAGAGATCGCTTAGCGGGAGATTCAGATACG. It is translated as CSARDRLAGDSDT. The entire CDR3 sequence reads CSARDRLAGDSDTQYF.

As regards this clone: The read finishes 3 residues shy of the CDR3 end, and the germline J gene is used to complete it. This chain connects TRBV20-1 to TRBJ2-2, with 9 bases aligning to TRBD2. In germline, CDR1 is DFQATT, CDR2 SNEGSKA (reference sequence). The V gene end was trimmed by 6 bases and the J gene end by 4 bases; junction bases not matched to a gene: 15. The CDR3 has 17 residues. The CDR3: CSAGRGGAGGGTGELFF. CDR3 DNA (partial): TGCAGTGCGGGACGGGGGGGAGCGGGAGGTGGCACCGGGGAG.

The CDR3 DNA, read in part, is TGCAGTGCTAGAGGGGCTAGCGGCTCCTACGAG. This codes for CSARGASGSYE. The entire CDR3 protein reads CSARGASGSYEQYF. The rearrangement links TRBV20-1 to TRBJ2-7, with TRBD2 matching over 7 bases. Coverage ceases 3 residues before the CDR3 finishes, and the germline J gene fills in the end. Per the germline V gene, CDR1 is DFQATT and CDR2 is SNEGSKA (reference sequence). The CDR3 spans 14 residues. J was trimmed by 0 bases and V by 1 base; bases with no gene match: 3.

Of note for this clone: The sequenced fragment ends 3 residues before the CDR3 boundary, so the rest is inferred from the germline J gene. The V gene is TRBV2, the J gene TRBJ1-3; no clear D. The CDR3 loop spans 13 amino acids. V lost 7 bases and J 0 bases, leaving 7 bases between the germline ends. Per the germline V gene, CDR1 is SNHLY and CDR2 is FYNNEI. The CDR3 protein is CASTIPSGNTIYF. CDR3 DNA, as far as it was read: TGTGCCAGCACCATCCCCTCTGGAAACACC.

A note on this clone: The read is 3 residues too short to cover the CDR3 end, so that end is filled in from the germline J gene. The gene calls are TRBV4-1 and TRBJ2-3, with TRBD2 matching 9 bases. From germline, CDR1 is MGHRA and CDR2 YSYEKL. V gave up 4 bases and J gave up 3 bases; unmatched junction bases: 14. The CDR3 contains 18 residues. This CDR3 reads CASSPIWDSGRRTDTQYF. CDR3 DNA (partial): TGCGCCAGCAGCCCAATATGGGATAGCGGGAGAAGAACAGATACG.

Comments on this clone: The read terminates 3 residues ahead of where the CDR3 ends, so the germline J gene completes it. V and J are TRBV11-2 and TRBJ1-1; possibly TRBD1 for D (6 bases). Trimming removed 2 bases from V and 4 bases from J, with 14 bases in between. Germline V gene sequence: CDR1 SGHAT, CDR2 FQNNGV. The CDR3 is made up of 15 amino acids. The chain's CDR3 is CASSLNWGQATEAFF. Incomplete CDR3 DNA: TGTGCCAGCAGCTTAAATTGGGGGCAAGCCACTGAA.

As concerns this clone: The CDR3 end is not reached by the read, which stops 3 residues before it; the germline J gene fills it in. The chain carries TRBV2 and TRBJ2-5; tentatively, D is TRBD1 (5 bases). This CDR3 contains 13 residues. V was shortened by 4 bases and J by 7 bases, with 13 bases between the two germline ends. CDR1 is SNHLY and CDR2 is FYNNEI in the germline V gene. This CDR3 reads CASSGQTVGTQYF. The part of the CDR3 DNA that was read is TGTGCCAGCAGTGGGCAGACAGTAGGGACC.

With regard to this clone: The DNA ends 3 residues before the CDR3 does, and the rest of the CDR3 is filled in from the germline J gene. The genes are TRBV20-1 and TRBJ1-6; possible D gene TRBD1, 5 bases. Germline V gene data show CDR1 as DFQATT and CDR2 as SNEGSKA (reference sequence). There are 15 residues in the CDR3. Trimming removed 0 bases at V and 10 bases at J, with 16 bases between. This CDR3 is CSARDGQGIHSPLHF. The CDR3 DNA, read in part, is TGCAGTGCTAGAGACGGGCAGGGTATACACTCACCC.

About this clone itself: Read data end 3 residues before the CDR3 end; the end is taken from the germline J gene. The V call is TRBV7-2, the J call TRBJ2-5; 9 bases are shared with TRBD2. The CDR3 contains 15 residues. The V and J ends lost 1 base and 5 bases, in that order; junction bases with no gene match: 5. Germline-derived CDR1 and CDR2 are SGHTA and FQGNSA. CDR3 loop: CASSLGGRVGETQYF. The sequenced CDR3 bases are TGTGCCAGCAGCTTAGGCGGGAGGGTTGGGGAGACC.

The covered CDR3 bases are TGCAGTGCTGTAGAAGGGACAGCTCTAAATGGC. The encoded protein is CSAVEGTALNG. The whole CDR3 protein reads CSAVEGTALNGYTF. The gene calls are TRBV20-1 and TRBJ1-2; 7 nucleotides agree with TRBD1. The DNA ends 3 residues before the CDR3 does, and the rest of the CDR3 is filled in from the germline J gene. Per the germline V gene, CDR1 is DFQATT and CDR2 is SNEGSKA (reference sequence). CDR3 length: 14 amino acids. The trim removed 5 bases at V and 6 bases at J, leaving 12 bases unmatched.

Points on this clone: The observed sequence ends 3 residues before the CDR3 terminus, with the missing tail filled in from the germline J gene. The chain employs TRBV7-3 and TRBJ2-1, with 10 bases aligning to TRBD2. Losses at the gene ends were 6 bases for V and 9 bases for J; bases not matched to a gene: 5. CDR1 and CDR2 from the germline V gene are SGHTA and FQGTGA. This CDR3 is built from 13 residues. The CDR3 DNA, read in part, is TGTGCCAGCAGAACTAGCGGGGAAAGTGAG. Translating it yields CASRTSGESE. The full CDR3 is CASRTSGESEQFF.

On this clone itself: The read is 3 residues too short to cover the CDR3 end, so that end is filled in from the germline J gene. The rearrangement links TRBV7-2 to TRBJ2-7; weak D call: TRBD1 (5 bases). This CDR3 is 15 amino acids long. The germline gives CDR1 SGHTA, CDR2 FQGNSA. The V end was cut by 0 bases, the J end by 3 bases, with 12 bases between. This chain's CDR3 is CASSLARVANYEQYF. CDR3 DNA (partial): TGTGCCAGCAGCTTAGCCAGGGTGGCGAACTACGAG.

Comments on this clone: The sequenced fragment ends 3 residues before the CDR3 boundary, so the rest is inferred from the germline J gene. The V and J genes are TRBV20-1 and TRBJ2-5; D tentatively fits TRBD1 or TRBD2 (5 bases each). The V and J ends lost 1 base and 2 bases respectively, with 11 bases between them. Germline V lookup: CDR1 DFQATT, CDR2 SNEGSKA (reference sequence). The CDR3 is 14 amino acids. The CDR3 is CSARGGAGQETQYF. The DNA read from the CDR3 is TGCAGTGCTAGAGGAGGGGCAGGTCAAGAGACC.

On this clone: The CDR3 is cut off 3 residues early in the read; its end comes from the germline J gene. The rearrangement joins TRBV7-9 to TRBJ2-3; D unclear. Deletions cut 4 bases from V and 2 bases from J, with 4 bases between. The CDR3 has 12 amino acids. Germline values: CDR1 SEHNR, CDR2 FQNEAQ (reference sequence). The CDR3 loop is CASSSITDTQYF. The part of the CDR3 DNA that was read is TGTGCCAGCAGCTCTATCACAGATACG.

In regard to this clone: The read stops 3 residues short of the end of the CDR3; the missing end is completed from the germline J gene. The rearrangement links TRBV20-1 to TRBJ1-6, with 9 nucleotides matching TRBD1. There are 15 residues in the CDR3. The trim removed 0 bases at V and 8 bases at J, leaving 5 bases unmatched. CDR1 and CDR2 (germline): DFQATT, SNEGSKA (reference sequence). The chain's CDR3 is CSAREKQGAYSPLHF. The sequenced CDR3 bases are TGCAGTGCTAGAGAGAAACAGGGGGCTTATTCACCC.

As concerns this clone: The DNA ends 3 residues before the CDR3 does, and the rest of the CDR3 is filled in from the germline J gene. The chain joins TRBV10-3 to TRBJ1-4; 7 positions agree with TRBD1. CDR3 length equals 12 residues. V gave up 4 bases and J gave up 8 bases; unmatched junction bases: 1. Germline V lookup: CDR1 ENHRY, CDR2 SYGVKD. The part of the CDR3 DNA that was read is TGTGCCATCAGTGTACAGGGGGAAAAA. This encodes CAISVQGEK. The CDR3 in its entirety is CAISVQGEKLFF.

With respect to this clone: The read ends 3 residues shy of where the CDR3 ends; the end is completed using the germline J gene. This sequence joins TRBV2 and TRBJ2-5; 10 nucleotides line up with TRBD1. The CDR3 loop spans 16 amino acids. V dropped 5 bases and J dropped 2; count of bases not matched to a gene: 8. Germline CDR1 is SNHLY and CDR2 is FYNNEI. The sequenced CDR3 bases are TGTGCCAGCAGTCGCCTGACAGGGGGCGGGCAAGAGACC. It translates to CASSRLTGGGQET. In full, the CDR3 is CASSRLTGGGQETQYF.

A word on this clone: Read sequence stops 3 residues before the CDR3 end, and the germline J gene provides the missing end. This chain uses TRBV29-1 with TRBJ2-7, with TRBD1 matching over 7 bases. The germline V gene has CDR1 SQVTM and CDR2 ANQGSEA. Unmatched junction bases numbered 5, after V lost 5 bases and J lost 4 bases. The CDR3 contains 12 residues. The DNA read from the CDR3 is TGCAGCGTTTCGGTACAGGGGTACGAG. Amino acid sequence: CSVSVQGYE. The whole CDR3 reads CSVSVQGYEQYF.

As to this clone: The DNA ends 3 residues before the CDR3 does, and the rest of the CDR3 is filled in from the germline J gene. The chain joins TRBV10-3 to TRBJ1-5; D might be TRBD1 (6 bases). The CDR3 sequence is 15 residues long. Germline assignment: CDR1 ENHRY and CDR2 SYGVKD. Trimming left V 5 bases short and J 2 bases short, with 13 bases between. CDR3 sequence reads: CAISLGGSGNQPQHF. The covered CDR3 bases are TGTGCCATCAGTCTAGGGGGATCCGGCAATCAGCCC.

The CDR3 DNA, read in part, is TGTGCCAGCTCACAACAGGGTACTGGGGCCAACGTC. Translated: CASSQQGTGANV. The whole CDR3 protein reads CASSQQGTGANVLTF. V usage is TRBV18 and J usage is TRBJ2-6, with TRBD1 as a possible D gene (6 bases). The CDR3 end is not reached by the read, which stops 3 residues before it; the germline J gene fills it in. Between the trimmed V and J ends, which lost 4 bases and 2 bases, there was a span of 9 bases. Germline CDR1 is KGHSH and CDR2 is LQKENI. CDR3 length: 15 amino acids. Supplemented by reference TRBV18 and TRBJ2-6, the full variable domain reads NAGVMQNPRHLVRRRGQEARLRCSPMKGHSHVYWYRQLPEEGLKFMVYLQKENIIDESGMPKERFSAEFPKEGPSILRIQQVVRGDSAAYFCASSQQGTGANVLTFGAGSRLTVL.

To note about this clone: The missing CDR3 end, 3 residues past where the read stops, is filled in from the germline J gene. V and J are TRBV19 and TRBJ1-5; tentatively, D is TRBD1 (5 bases). The CDR3 covers 12 residues. Germline V lookup: CDR1 LNHDA, CDR2 SQIVND (reference sequence). V lost 4 bases and J 9 bases, leaving 10 bases between the germline ends. CDR3 loop: CASSTWGGPQHF. The covered CDR3 bases are TGTGCCAGTAGTACCTGGGGCGGGCCC.

Concerning this clone itself: Read coverage stops 3 residues before the CDR3 terminus; the germline J gene supplies the remainder. The genes are TRBV20-1 and TRBJ2-1, with TRBD1 matching 8 bases. With 4 bases clipped from V and 4 bases from J, the junction kept 6 bases outside the gene matches. The CDR3 runs 14 residues. Germline V gene data show CDR1 as DFQATT and CDR2 as SNEGSKA (reference sequence). Here the CDR3 reads CSATYRGRYNEQFF. CDR3 DNA (partial): TGCAGTGCTACCTACAGGGGGAGATACAATGAG.

For this clone: The sequence runs out 3 residues before the end of the CDR3; the remainder is reconstructed from the germline J gene. The chain joins TRBV20-1 to TRBJ1-1, with 8 bases matching TRBD1. This CDR3 has 14 residues. J lost 5 bases, V lost 6 bases, and 11 bases had no gene match. Germline assignment: CDR1 DFQATT and CDR2 SNEGSKA (reference sequence). The covered CDR3 bases are TGCAGTGCCGGAGGGACAGGTTTGGGGACTGAA. Translating gives CSAGGTGLGTE. The complete CDR3 reads CSAGGTGLGTEAFF.